Listed below are T cell receptor beta chains from one sample, sequenced in a study of identical twins. TCRdb itself ran the 5' RACE reads through MiXCR, one entry per CDR3 protein. The sample has about 570,000 distinct CDR3 sequences, around a tenth seen once; the top ten hold roughly 3%. Separately, the same data were catalogued under a study of yellow fever vaccine responses in identical twins.

Sequenced: PBMCs. The receptor source for this set is a woman under 30 in good health. Each CDR3 is given with its conserved first and last residue. The D gene is left open where the match is weak. Clone size is shown for a subset of rows, as once, few, many or a class of expanded clone.

D: -
size: -
J: TRBJ1-3
V: TRBV7-2
CDR3: CASSVERLSGNTIYF
DNA: TGTGCCAGCAGCGTCGAGCGACTCTCTGGAAACACCATATATTTT

D: -
size: -
J: TRBJ2-4
V: TRBV5-1
CDR3: CASSFGADKNIQYF
DNA: TGCGCCAGCAGCTTCGGGGCGGACAAAAACATTCAGTACTTC

D: -
size: -
J: TRBJ2-7
V: TRBV2
CDR3: CASSEDISPGYEQYF
DNA: TGTGCCAGCAGCGAAGACATTTCACCGGGCTACGAGCAGTACTTC

D: -
size: few
J: TRBJ2-5
V: TRBV2
CDR3: CASSVGGGYQETQYF
DNA: TGTGCCAGCAGTGTGGGGGGGGGCTACCAAGAGACCCAGTACTTC

D: -
size: -
J: TRBJ2-3
V: TRBV4-3
CDR3: CASSQDRSLGADTQYF
DNA: TGCGCCAGCAGCCAAGATCGCAGCCTAGGCGCAGATACGCAGTATTTT

D: -
size: many
J: TRBJ2-2
V: TRBV10-2
CDR3: CASKLQAGLPTGELFF
DNA: TGCGCCAGCAAATTACAGGCGGGACTCCCCACCGGGGAGCTGTTTTTT

D: -
size: many
J: TRBJ2-4
V: TRBV6-1
CDR3: CASSEGAKNIQYF
DNA: TGTGCCAGCAGTGAAGGGGCCAAAAACATTCAGTACTTC

D: TRBD2
size: -
J: TRBJ2-1
V: TRBV7-3
CDR3: CASSLTGGADEQFF
DNA: TGTGCCAGCAGCTTAACCGGGGGGGCCGATGAGCAGTTCTTC

D: -
size: many
J: TRBJ2-3
V: TRBV9
CDR3: CASSVGGRARGAEDTQYF
DNA: TGTGCCAGCAGCGTAGGTGGACGTGCTAGGGGCGCGGAAGATACGCAGTATTTT

D: TRBD2
size: -
J: TRBJ2-1
V: TRBV12-3/TRBV12-4
CDR3: CASSLAASGISYNEQFF
DNA: TGTGCCAGCAGTTTGGCCGCTAGCGGGATCTCCTACAATGAGCAGTTCTTC

D: -
size: many
J: TRBJ2-7
V: TRBV10-3
CDR3: CAIGSYRSYEQYF
DNA: TGTGCCATCGGGTCATATCGCTCCTACGAGCAGTACTTC

D: -
size: -
J: TRBJ2-1
V: TRBV20-1
CDR3: CSARLDPAPNEQFF
DNA: TGCAGTGCTAGATTAGATCCAGCGCCCAATGAGCAGTTCTTC

D: -
size: few
J: TRBJ1-1
V: TRBV12-3/TRBV12-4
CDR3: CASRVTTEAFF
DNA: TGTGCCAGCAGGGTGACAACTGAAGCTTTCTTT

D: -
size: few
J: TRBJ2-2
V: TRBV9
CDR3: CASSAGRTGELFF
DNA: TGTGCCAGCAGCGCGGGGCGCACCGGGGAGCTGTTTTTT

D: TRBD1
size: few
J: TRBJ2-7
V: TRBV28
CDR3: CASMGGQGTYEQYF
DNA: TGTGCCAGCATGGGAGGACAGGGAACCTACGAGCAGTACTTC

D: -
size: -
J: TRBJ2-7
V: TRBV20-1
CDR3: CSARGSTMFYEQYF
DNA: TGCAGTGCTAGAGGGTCAACGATGTTCTACGAGCAGTACTTC

D: -
size: -
J: TRBJ2-7
V: TRBV20-1
CDR3: CSANRGLSYEQYF
DNA: TGCAGTGCCAATAGGGGCCTCTCCTACGAGCAGTACTTC

D: -
size: many
J: TRBJ2-5
V: TRBV14
CDR3: CASSRGALGETQYF
DNA: TGTGCCAGCAGCCGAGGGGCCTTGGGTGAGACCCAGTACTTC

D: TRBD2
size: -
J: TRBJ2-7
V: TRBV7-9
CDR3: CASSVAGGLEQYF
DNA: TGTGCCAGCAGCGTAGCGGGGGGGCTCGAGCAGTACTTC

D: TRBD2
size: -
J: TRBJ2-1
V: TRBV11-1
CDR3: CASSSGTSSINEQFF
DNA: TGTGCCAGCAGCTCCGGGACTAGCTCTATCAATGAGCAGTTCTTC

D: TRBD2
size: -
J: TRBJ2-1
V: TRBV29-1
CDR3: CSVVGGSLSNEQFF
DNA: TGCAGCGTTGTAGGCGGGAGCTTAAGTAATGAGCAGTTCTTC

D: -
size: -
J: TRBJ2-1
V: TRBV29-1
CDR3: CSVVTGYNEQFF
DNA: TGCAGCGTCGTGACAGGATACAATGAGCAGTTCTTC

D: TRBD2
size: many
J: TRBJ2-2
V: TRBV4-2
CDR3: CASSQVSGSNTGELFF
DNA: TGTGCCAGCAGCCAAGTGAGCGGGAGCAACACCGGGGAGCTGTTTTTT

D: -
size: few
J: TRBJ2-1
V: TRBV2
CDR3: CASSGENEQFF
DNA: TGTGCCAGCAGTGGTGAAAATGAGCAGTTCTTC

D: TRBD2
size: -
J: TRBJ2-1
V: TRBV7-9
CDR3: CASRVAGTRGRNEQFF
DNA: TGTGCCAGCAGAGTGGCAGGGACTAGGGGTCGAAATGAGCAGTTCTTC

D: -
size: many
J: TRBJ2-1
V: TRBV5-6
CDR3: CASRLTTVSEQFF
DNA: TGTGCCAGCAGGCTTACTACAGTCTCCGAGCAGTTCTTC

D: -
size: many
J: TRBJ2-1
V: TRBV4-2
CDR3: CASSAGTGSYNEQFF
DNA: TGTGCCAGCTCGGCCGGGACTGGCTCCTACAATGAGCAGTTCTTC

D: -
size: many
J: TRBJ2-7
V: TRBV29-1
CDR3: CSVGSGNYEQYF
DNA: TGCAGCGTTGGTTCAGGGAACTACGAGCAGTACTTC

D: -
size: few
J: TRBJ2-5
V: TRBV2
CDR3: CASSWTAQETQYF
DNA: TGTGCCAGCAGTTGGACAGCCCAAGAGACCCAGTACTTC

D: TRBD2
size: many
J: TRBJ2-3
V: TRBV20-1
CDR3: CSAPKTSGSLDTQYF
DNA: TGCAGTGCTCCGAAAACTAGCGGGAGTTTAGATACGCAGTATTTT

D: TRBD2
size: -
J: TRBJ2-1
V: TRBV7-2
CDR3: CASSLMGLADNEQFF
DNA: TGTGCCAGCAGCTTAATGGGACTAGCGGACAATGAGCAGTTCTTC

D: -
size: -
J: TRBJ2-7
V: TRBV2
CDR3: CASSHPSRAYEQYF
DNA: TGTGCCAGCAGTCACCCTTCCAGGGCCTACGAGCAGTACTTC

D: -
size: -
J: TRBJ2-1
V: TRBV29-1
CDR3: CSVGEMNEQFF
DNA: TGCAGCGTTGGGGAGATGAATGAGCAGTTCTTC

D: -
size: few
J: TRBJ1-1
V: TRBV5-1
CDR3: CASSPLRPQRNTEAFF
DNA: TGCGCCAGCAGCCCACTCAGACCCCAACGGAACACTGAAGCTTTCTTT

D: -
size: -
J: TRBJ2-7
V: TRBV20-1
CDR3: CSARDHRAREQYF
DNA: TGCAGTGCTAGAGATCATCGGGCGAGGGAGCAGTACTTC

D: -
size: -
J: TRBJ1-2
V: TRBV6-1
CDR3: CASSEGPVSAYGYTF
DNA: TGTGCCAGCAGTGAGGGGCCGGTCTCGGCCTATGGCTACACCTTC

D: -
size: many
J: TRBJ1-4
V: TRBV2
CDR3: CASLRFTTGREKLFF
DNA: TGTGCCAGCCTAAGATTTACAACAGGCCGGGAAAAACTGTTTTTT

D: TRBD1
size: few
J: TRBJ1-6
V: TRBV14
CDR3: CASSPIGGQGTRSPLHF
DNA: TGTGCCAGCAGCCCTATCGGGGGACAGGGGACGAGGTCACCCCTCCACTTT

D: -
size: few
J: TRBJ2-5
V: TRBV4-3
CDR3: CASSHGRGPLYQETQYF
DNA: TGCGCCAGCAGCCACGGGAGGGGGCCTCTGTACCAAGAGACCCAGTACTTC

D: TRBD2
size: few
J: TRBJ2-1
V: TRBV6-2/TRBV6-3
CDR3: CASHPQGLGYNEQFF
DNA: TGTGCCAGCCACCCGCAGGGACTAGGATACAATGAGCAGTTCTTC

D: -
size: many
J: TRBJ2-2
V: TRBV3-1
CDR3: CASSQVFRRELFF
DNA: TGTGCCAGCAGCCAAGTATTTAGAAGGGAGCTGTTTTTT

D: TRBD2
size: -
J: TRBJ2-5
V: TRBV14
CDR3: CASSQLGLALLETQYF
DNA: TGTGCCAGCAGCCAACTCGGACTAGCGTTATTGGAGACCCAGTACTTC

D: -
size: many
J: TRBJ2-3
V: TRBV7-9
CDR3: CASSLVPTDTQYF
DNA: TGTGCCAGCAGCTTAGTACCCACAGATACGCAGTATTTT

D: -
size: few
J: TRBJ2-3
V: TRBV9
CDR3: CASSSRTRTDTQYF
DNA: TGTGCCAGCAGCTCTCGGACTCGCACAGATACGCAGTATTTT

D: TRBD2
size: -
J: TRBJ2-7
V: TRBV7-2
CDR3: CASSFRRGAYEQYF
DNA: TGTGCCAGCAGCTTCCGACGGGGGGCCTACGAGCAGTACTTC

D: TRBD2
size: -
J: TRBJ2-5
V: TRBV2
CDR3: CASSGRFSGETQYF
DNA: TGTGCCAGCAGTGGTCGTTTTAGCGGGGAGACCCAGTACTTC

D: TRBD2
size: many
J: TRBJ2-1
V: TRBV14
CDR3: CASSQGAGALDEQFF
DNA: TGTGCCAGCAGCCAAGGAGCGGGGGCCCTCGATGAGCAGTTCTTC

D: -
size: few
J: TRBJ2-3
V: TRBV2
CDR3: CASSEGPPGGVTDTQYF
DNA: TGTGCCAGCAGTGAAGGGCCACCCGGGGGAGTCACAGATACGCAGTATTTT